A selection of T cell receptor beta chains follows, all from one sample in a study of blood T cell repertoires in COVID-19. The method was immunoSEQ multiplex PCR; TCRdb's version includes in-frame clones alone and lacks a portion of them. This table holds 80,000 to 130,000 clones, roughly 92% found once. The sample comprised peripheral blood. The receptors stem from a man in his 70s with acute or convalescent COVID-19. The CDR3 runs from the conserved cysteine through the conserved F or W. The D gene is left open where the match is weak. Not all rows give a size; the values are once, few, many and, for expanded clones, a class.

d_call: .; j_call: TRBJ2-3; clone_size: .; v_call: TRBV4-2; cdr3_nt: TGTGCCAGCAGCCAAGGAGGAACAGGGCCTACAGATACGCAGTATTTT; cdr3_aa: CASSQGGTGPTDTQYF
d_call: TRBD1; j_call: TRBJ1-5; clone_size: .; v_call: TRBV6-2/TRBV6-3; cdr3_nt: TGTGCCAGCAGCCCCGACAGGGGGGTGATCAATCAGCCCCAGCATTTT; cdr3_aa: CASSPDRGVINQPQHF
d_call: TRBD1; j_call: TRBJ2-7; clone_size: .; v_call: TRBV6-2/TRBV6-3; cdr3_nt: TGTGCCAGCAGTTATATCGGACAGGGGCCCTACGAGCAGTACTTC; cdr3_aa: CASSYIGQGPYEQYF
d_call: .; j_call: TRBJ1-3; clone_size: .; v_call: TRBV6-5; cdr3_nt: TGTGCCAGCAGTTACTCGGGAGCTACTGGAAACACCATATATTTT; cdr3_aa: CASSYSGATGNTIYF
d_call: TRBD2; j_call: TRBJ2-7; clone_size: .; v_call: TRBV7-9; cdr3_nt: TGTGCCAGCAGCTTAGGAGGAGGGACTAGCGGATTCTCCTACGAGCAGTACTTC; cdr3_aa: CASSLGGGTSGFSYEQYF
d_call: TRBD1; j_call: TRBJ1-1; clone_size: .; v_call: TRBV28; cdr3_nt: TGTGCCAGCAGTAGGGTACCGGGACAGGGGTCCACTGAAGCTTTCTTT; cdr3_aa: CASSRVPGQGSTEAFF
d_call: .; j_call: TRBJ1-2; clone_size: .; v_call: TRBV30; cdr3_nt: TGTGCCTGGCAGGGTTCAGCGCATGGCTACACCTTC; cdr3_aa: CAWQGSAHGYTF
d_call: .; j_call: TRBJ2-7; clone_size: .; v_call: TRBV28; cdr3_nt: TGTGCCAGCAGTTCCGGGACTCCAAGTCGCGAGCAGTACTTC; cdr3_aa: CASSSGTPSREQYF
d_call: TRBD1; j_call: TRBJ1-2; clone_size: once; v_call: TRBV11-2; cdr3_nt: TGTGCCAGCAGCTTAGTTACAGGGGGCATGTATGGCTACACCTTC; cdr3_aa: CASSLVTGGMYGYTF
d_call: .; j_call: TRBJ1-3; clone_size: .; v_call: TRBV6-5; cdr3_nt: TGTGCCAGCAGGAGGGCTGGGAGTGGAAACACCATATATTTT; cdr3_aa: CASRRAGSGNTIYF
d_call: .; j_call: TRBJ2-7; clone_size: .; v_call: TRBV4-3; cdr3_nt: TGCGCCAGCCAGGGATCGGGCTTAAGTGGCTTC; cdr3_aa: CASQGSGLSGF
d_call: TRBD1; j_call: TRBJ1-5; clone_size: .; v_call: TRBV5-1; cdr3_nt: TGCGCCAGCAGCCCCGGACAGGCCATGGGGCCCCAGCATTTT; cdr3_aa: CASSPGQAMGPQHF
d_call: TRBD2; j_call: TRBJ2-7; clone_size: .; v_call: TRBV24-1; cdr3_nt: TGTGCCACCAGTGATTTTGGGACTAGCGGCTCCTACGAGCAGTACTTC; cdr3_aa: CATSDFGTSGSYEQYF
d_call: .; j_call: TRBJ1-5; clone_size: .; v_call: TRBV28; cdr3_nt: TGTGCCAGCAGTTTGGGGGGTAGCAATCAGCCCCAGCATTTT; cdr3_aa: CASSLGGSNQPQHF
d_call: TRBD2; j_call: TRBJ2-5; clone_size: .; v_call: TRBV6-2/TRBV6-3; cdr3_nt: TGTGCCAGCAGTTACGTAGGACTAGACTTTGAGACCCAGTACTTC; cdr3_aa: CASSYVGLDFETQYF
d_call: TRBD1; j_call: TRBJ1-1; clone_size: .; v_call: TRBV18; cdr3_nt: TGTGCCAGCTCACCGGGGACAGGGAGAATGAACACTGAAGCTTTCTTT; cdr3_aa: CASSPGTGRMNTEAFF
d_call: TRBD2; j_call: TRBJ2-7; clone_size: .; v_call: TRBV29-1; cdr3_nt: TGCAGCGTTGTATGGCTAGCGGGAGGGGAGCAGTACTTC; cdr3_aa: CSVVWLAGGEQYF
d_call: .; j_call: TRBJ1-3; clone_size: .; v_call: TRBV29-1; cdr3_nt: TGCAGCGCTTCAGGGATTTCTGGAAACACCATATATTTT; cdr3_aa: CSASGISGNTIYF
d_call: .; j_call: TRBJ1-5; clone_size: once; v_call: TRBV7-8; cdr3_nt: TGTGCCAGCAGCTTACTCCAAATCGGTCAGCCCCAGCATTTT; cdr3_aa: CASSLLQIGQPQHF
d_call: .; j_call: TRBJ1-3; clone_size: .; v_call: TRBV19; cdr3_nt: TGTGCCAGTAGTATAGCCGCCGGGACTTGGAACACCATATATTTT; cdr3_aa: CASSIAAGTWNTIYF
d_call: .; j_call: TRBJ2-7; clone_size: .; v_call: TRBV7-2; cdr3_nt: TGTGCCAGCAGCTTGGGAACCGGGACTGGGTCCTACGAGCAGTACTTC; cdr3_aa: CASSLGTGTGSYEQYF
d_call: .; j_call: TRBJ1-1; clone_size: .; v_call: TRBV3-1/TRBV3-2; cdr3_nt: TGTGCCAGCAGCTACAAAAACACTGAAGCTTTCTTT; cdr3_aa: CASSYKNTEAFF
d_call: .; j_call: TRBJ1-2; clone_size: .; v_call: TRBV6-1; cdr3_nt: TGTGCCAGCAGTGAGACCTATCAGGGGAGACGGGGCTACACCTTC; cdr3_aa: CASSETYQGRRGYTF
d_call: .; j_call: TRBJ2-5; clone_size: .; v_call: TRBV12-5; cdr3_nt: TGTGCTAGTGGTTCCCCCCCCGAGCGGGCCTACCAAGAGACCCAGTACTTC; cdr3_aa: CASGSPPERAYQETQYF
d_call: TRBD1; j_call: TRBJ1-1; clone_size: .; v_call: TRBV6-5; cdr3_nt: TGTGCCAGCGACAGGGGGCGGATTGAAGCTTTCTTT; cdr3_aa: CASDRGRIEAFF
d_call: TRBD1; j_call: TRBJ2-1; clone_size: .; v_call: TRBV12-3/TRBV12-4; cdr3_nt: TGTGCCAGCAGCCCGACAGGGTCCAATGAGCAGTTCTTC; cdr3_aa: CASSPTGSNEQFF
d_call: .; j_call: TRBJ1-4; clone_size: .; v_call: TRBV7-2; cdr3_nt: TGTGCCAGCAGCTCGCAGGACAGTAATGAAAAACTGTTTTTT; cdr3_aa: CASSSQDSNEKLFF
d_call: .; j_call: TRBJ1-6; clone_size: few; v_call: TRBV4-3; cdr3_nt: TGCGCCAGCAGCCAAGATCCTGGGGGGAGCTCCTATAATTCACCCCTCCACTTT; cdr3_aa: CASSQDPGGSSYNSPLHF
d_call: TRBD1; j_call: TRBJ1-1; clone_size: .; v_call: TRBV29-1; cdr3_nt: TGCAGCGCCCTGGGACAGCTGATGAACACTGAAGCTTTCTTT; cdr3_aa: CSALGQLMNTEAFF
d_call: .; j_call: TRBJ1-1; clone_size: once; v_call: TRBV6-5; cdr3_nt: TGTGCCAGCAGTTACTCGGGGGGAATGAACACTGAAGCTTTCTTT; cdr3_aa: CASSYSGGMNTEAFF
d_call: TRBD2; j_call: TRBJ2-3; clone_size: few; v_call: TRBV27; cdr3_nt: TGTGCCAGCAGTTTATCACGACTAGCGGGAATGACAGATACGCAGTATTTT; cdr3_aa: CASSLSRLAGMTDTQYF
d_call: .; j_call: TRBJ2-2; clone_size: .; v_call: TRBV6-2/TRBV6-3; cdr3_nt: TGTGCCAGCAGTTACTCGAGGCGGACGAACACCGGGGAGCTGTTTTTT; cdr3_aa: CASSYSRRTNTGELFF
d_call: TRBD2; j_call: TRBJ2-5; clone_size: .; v_call: TRBV5-1; cdr3_nt: TGCGCCAGCAGCTTGTGGGGGGGTAGAGAGACCCAGTACTTC; cdr3_aa: CASSLWGGRETQYF
d_call: TRBD1; j_call: TRBJ1-1; clone_size: .; v_call: TRBV27; cdr3_nt: TGTGCCAGCAGTTTACACCGGGACAGGGTCAACACTGAAGCTTTCTTT; cdr3_aa: CASSLHRDRVNTEAFF
d_call: .; j_call: TRBJ1-2; clone_size: .; v_call: TRBV27; cdr3_nt: TGTGCCAGCAGTTACAGGGTTAACTATGGCTACACCTTC; cdr3_aa: CASSYRVNYGYTF
d_call: .; j_call: TRBJ2-7; clone_size: .; v_call: TRBV9; cdr3_nt: TGTGCCAGCAGCGTAGGACTATCCTACGAGCAGTACTTC; cdr3_aa: CASSVGLSYEQYF
d_call: .; j_call: TRBJ2-7; clone_size: once; v_call: TRBV12-3/TRBV12-4; cdr3_nt: TGTGCCAGCAGTTTAAACTTCTTCTACGAGCAGTACTTC; cdr3_aa: CASSLNFFYEQYF
d_call: TRBD1; j_call: TRBJ1-3; clone_size: .; v_call: TRBV3-1/TRBV3-2; cdr3_nt: TGTGCCAGCAGCCATAGCGGGACAGCTGGAAACACCATATATTTT; cdr3_aa: CASSHSGTAGNTIYF
d_call: .; j_call: TRBJ1-1; clone_size: .; v_call: TRBV7-9; cdr3_nt: TGTGCCAGCAGCCCCTACCCGGGCACTGAAGCTTTCTTT; cdr3_aa: CASSPYPGTEAFF
d_call: .; j_call: TRBJ2-7; clone_size: .; v_call: TRBV13; cdr3_nt: TGTGCCAGCAGCTCCTGGGGGGGGCGGGCCGAGCAGTACTTC; cdr3_aa: CASSSWGGRAEQYF
d_call: .; j_call: TRBJ1-6; clone_size: .; v_call: TRBV6-5; cdr3_nt: TGTGCCAGTAGGACAGAGCTTAATTCACCCCTCCACTTT; cdr3_aa: CASRTELNSPLHF